These 14 T cell receptor beta chains share one sample of origin, sequenced in a study of blood T cell repertoires in COVID-19 (dated by TCRdb to about 2020). The method was the immunoSEQ multiplex PCR assay. TCRdb re-hosts the immuneACCESS table, in-frame sequences only. Its copies lack some clones; in the studies checked, an unresolved V gene accounts for under half of them, and the cause for the rest is not known. The table for this sample lists about 400,000 clones; 89% of them were counted only once. 1.7% of the sample lies in the top ten. The source material was PBMCs or T cells enriched from blood (not recorded which). The source of these receptors is a woman aged 25 to 39 who had recovered from COVID-19.

The rearrangement links TRBV6-5 to TRBJ2-1; 7 bases are shared with TRBD2. Germline V gene data show CDR1 as MNHEY and CDR2 as SVGAGI. The length of the CDR3 is 14 residues. J was trimmed by 5 bases and V by 4 bases; bases with no gene match: 5. The CDR3: CASSFGTINNEQFF. CDR3 bases: TGTGCCAGCAGTTTCGGGACTATCAACAATGAGCAGTTCTTC.

V and J are TRBV24-1 and TRBJ2-7, with TRBD1 as a possible D gene (7 bases). The CDR3 totals 12 residues. V lost 4 bases and J lost 7, with 10 bases in between. Germline V gives CDR1 KGHDR, CDR2 SFDVKD. In DNA form, the CDR3 reads TGTGCCACCAGTGACCCAGGGGGGGAGCAGTACTTC. Its translation is CATSDPGGEQYF.

The V call is TRBV20-1, the J call TRBJ1-6; D remains ambiguous. CDR1 is DFQATT and CDR2 is SNEGSKA in the germline V gene (reference sequence). The germline V and J ends were trimmed by 5 bases and 14 bases, with 10 bases remaining between them. The CDR3 has 10 amino acids. The CDR3 sequence: CSASQEALHF. The CDR3 DNA sequence: TGCAGTGCTTCCCAGGAGGCCCTCCACTTT.

This sequence joins TRBV18 and TRBJ1-4, with a tentative D call TRBD1 (5 bases). The CDR3 has 14 amino acids. V was cut by 2 bases and J by 4 bases, with 8 bases left in between. Germline V lookup: CDR1 KGHSH, CDR2 LQKENI. CDR3 residues: CASSPDRFNEKLFF. The CDR3 DNA reads TGTGCCAGCTCACCAGACAGATTTAATGAAAAACTGTTTTTT.

The CDR3 sequence: CAWSVLGGEAFF. The CDR3 DNA sequence: TGTGCCTGGAGTGTATTGGGGGGTGAAGCTTTCTTT. J is TRBJ1-1 and V is TRBV30; possibly TRBD1 for D (5 bases). V was shortened by 0 bases and J by 7 bases, with 9 bases between the two germline ends. This CDR3 comprises 12 residues. CDR1 GTSNPN and CDR2 SVGIG come from the germline V gene (reference sequence).

The gene calls are TRBV12-3 or TRBV12-4 and TRBJ2-7; tentative D call: TRBD1 (6 bases). The CDR3 is made up of 12 amino acids. Trimming left V 3 bases short and J 8 bases short, with 11 bases between. CDR3 sequence (DNA): TGTGCCAGCAGTTTTAGGGGGTTGCAGCAGTACTTC. The encoded protein is CASSFRGLQQYF.

The chain joins TRBV24-1 to TRBJ2-7; a possible D gene is TRBD2 (6 bases). The germline V gene has CDR1 KGHDR and CDR2 SFDVKD. The CDR3 length is 15 residues. Trimming took off 2 bases at V and 2 bases at J, with 12 bases between the two ends. This chain's CDR3 is CATSDSGEAAYEQYF. DNA for the CDR3: TGTGCCACCAGTGATTCCGGGGAGGCCGCCTACGAGCAGTACTTC.

The CDR3: CASSPWTGSGELFF. CDR3 DNA: TGCGCCAGCAGCCCCTGGACAGGGTCCGGGGAGCTGTTTTTT. This chain uses TRBV5-1 with TRBJ2-2; 8 bases line up with TRBD1. Germline V gives CDR1 SGHRS, CDR2 YFSETQ. The junction had 5 bases not matched to a gene; V was cut back by 4 bases and J by 6 bases. CDR3 length: 14 residues.

CDR3 DNA sequence: TGTGCCAGCAGTAGCAATGCTGGGGAGCTGTTTTTT. Translating it yields CASSSNAGELFF. This rearrangement joins TRBV28 to TRBJ2-2; D unresolved. This CDR3 has 12 residues. Germline V gene lookup returns CDR1 MDHEN and CDR2 SYDVKM. The ends were cut back, 5 bases at V and 8 bases at J, with 9 bases in the middle.

A few counts support this clone. V and J are TRBV10-3 and TRBJ1-2; TRBD1 aligns across 7 bases. Germline assignment: CDR1 ENHRY and CDR2 SYGVKD. Losses at the gene ends were 3 bases for V and 7 bases for J; bases not matched to a gene: 8. The CDR3 is 14 amino acids. CDR3: CAISDDRVSFGYTF. The CDR3 DNA is TGTGCCATCAGTGATGACAGGGTCTCTTTTGGCTACACCTTC.

The chain is built from TRBV5-6 and TRBJ1-1; no definite D call. The CDR3 loop spans 13 amino acids. V lost 4 bases and J 10 bases, leaving 17 bases between the germline ends. Germline assignment: CDR1 SGHDT and CDR2 YYEEEE. Here the CDR3 reads CASSLALSSGAFF. DNA of the CDR3: TGTGCCAGCAGCCTAGCGTTGTCAAGTGGAGCTTTCTTT.

The CDR3 DNA sequence: TGTGCCAGCAGCTTGTACGGGGGAGTCGGCGGGGAGCTGTTTTTT. Protein product: CASSLYGGVGGELFF. The rearrangement links TRBV5-4 to TRBJ2-2; D is perhaps TRBD2 (6 bases). Between the trimmed V and J ends, which lost 1 base and 7 bases, there was a span of 14 bases. The CDR3 runs to 15 residues. Germline V gene sequence: CDR1 SGHNT, CDR2 YYREEE (reference sequence).

This chain connects TRBV6-5 to TRBJ1-1, with 11 positions matching TRBD1. Germline V gene lookup returns CDR1 MNHEY and CDR2 SVGAGI. V dropped 2 bases and J dropped 7; count of bases not matched to a gene: 6. The CDR3 consists of 15 residues. In DNA form, the CDR3 reads TGTGCCAGCAGTTACCCGGGACAGGGGGTTGATGAAGCTTTCTTT. Encoded protein: CASSYPGQGVDEAFF.

This sequence joins TRBV5-1 and TRBJ2-1, with 7 positions matching TRBD2. V trimming: 4 bases; J trimming: 1 base; junction bases outside the gene matches: 8. This CDR3 contains 16 residues. Germline V gene sequence: CDR1 SGHRS, CDR2 YFSETQ. CDR3 protein: CASSLVGEGSYNEQFF. The CDR3 coding sequence is TGCGCCAGCAGCCTGGTGGGGGAGGGGTCCTACAATGAGCAGTTCTTC.